The entry below gives a single T cell receptor (beta chain) sequence along with its context. The antigen is not known. The repertoire was sequenced with immunoSEQ multiplex PCR; TCRdb's copy has only in-frame clones and lacks some. Of more than 100,000 clones in the sample, around 80% are singletons; the top ten hold approximately 2.9%. This specimen belongs to a study of T cell clones after liver transplantation. On the study more broadly: Draws occurred before transplant, before withdrawal, and after complete or failed withdrawal. Study results and limitations: Post-transplant time points were not standardized, so conclusions are preliminary. Circulating graft-donor-reactive CD4 TCRbeta sequences fell significantly post-transplant in most of the 8 subjects.

Sorting of unstimulated PBMCs yielded separate CD3+CD4+ and CD3+CD8+ fractions. The CDR3 contains 11 residues. Germline-derived CDR1 and CDR2 are MNHEY and SVGAGI. V lost 4 bases and J 3 bases, leaving 2 bases between the germline ends. This specimen consisted of CD4+ T cells from blood, obtained around 48 months after liver transplant. This TCR was sampled from a human patient who received a liver transplant. A share of the T cells may be of graft donor origin. The chain has TRBV6-5 and TRBJ2-3; no clear D gene. DNA of the CDR3: TGTGCCAGCAGTTCAACAGATACGCAGTATTTT. It specifies CASSSTDTQYF.